This TCR beta chain was sequenced during a study of CD8 T cells in Susac syndrome. V was pared by 1 base and J by 3 bases, with 7 bases between. There are 13 residues in the CDR3. Looked up from germline, CDR1 is SGHNT and CDR2 is YYREEE (reference sequence). Reverse transcription used roughly 0.45 to 1 ug RNA and random hexamers. Each CDR3 protein is one row after TCRdb ran MiXCR on the immunoSEQ multiplex PCR reads. The sample records more than 70,000 distinct CDR3 sequences, roughly 91% being singletons. The individuals used as controls were healthy donors who had been matched for both age and sex.

V usage is TRBV5-4 and J usage is TRBJ2-5; D gene unclear. This receptor was obtained from a human donor in good health. The specimen was CD8+ T cells from PBMCs. The CDR3 nucleotides are TGTGCCAGCAGCTTGTATCAGGAAGAGACCCAGTACTTC. Translated, it gives CASSLYQEETQYF.